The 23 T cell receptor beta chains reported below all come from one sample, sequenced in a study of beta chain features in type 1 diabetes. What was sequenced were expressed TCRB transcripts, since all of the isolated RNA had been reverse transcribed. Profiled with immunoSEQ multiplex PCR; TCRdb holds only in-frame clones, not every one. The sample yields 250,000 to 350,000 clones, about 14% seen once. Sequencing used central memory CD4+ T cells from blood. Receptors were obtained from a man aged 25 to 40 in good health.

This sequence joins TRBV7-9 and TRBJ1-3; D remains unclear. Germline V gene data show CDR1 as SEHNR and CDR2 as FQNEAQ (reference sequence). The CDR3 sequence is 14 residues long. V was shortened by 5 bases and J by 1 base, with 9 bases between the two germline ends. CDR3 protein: CASSHRDSGNTIYF. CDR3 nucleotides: TGTGCCAGCAGCCACAGAGATTCTGGAAACACCATATATTTT.

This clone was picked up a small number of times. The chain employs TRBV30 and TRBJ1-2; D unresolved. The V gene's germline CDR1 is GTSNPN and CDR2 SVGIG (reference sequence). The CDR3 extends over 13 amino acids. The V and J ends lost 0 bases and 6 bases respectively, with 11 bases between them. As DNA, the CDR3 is TGTGCCTGGAGTGTACGTTTTGGGGATGGCTACACCTTC. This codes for CAWSVRFGDGYTF.

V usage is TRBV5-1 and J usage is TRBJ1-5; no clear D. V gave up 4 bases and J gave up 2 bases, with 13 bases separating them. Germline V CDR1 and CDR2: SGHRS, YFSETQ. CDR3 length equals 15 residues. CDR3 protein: CASSPDGTGNQPQHF. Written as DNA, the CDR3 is TGCGCCAGCAGCCCCGACGGCACCGGCAATCAGCCCCAGCATTTT.

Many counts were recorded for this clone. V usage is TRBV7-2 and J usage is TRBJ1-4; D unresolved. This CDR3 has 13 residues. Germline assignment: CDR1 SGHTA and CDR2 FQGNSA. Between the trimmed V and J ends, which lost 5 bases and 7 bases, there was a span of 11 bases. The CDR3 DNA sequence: TGTGCCAGCAGCATCGGTGGAGGTGAAAAACTGTTTTTT. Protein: CASSIGGGEKLFF.

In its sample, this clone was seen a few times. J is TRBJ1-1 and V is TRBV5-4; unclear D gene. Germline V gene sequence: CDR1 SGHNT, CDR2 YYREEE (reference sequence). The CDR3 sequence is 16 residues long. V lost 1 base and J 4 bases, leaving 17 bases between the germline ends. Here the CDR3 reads CASSLSRTGVSTEAFF. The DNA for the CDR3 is TGTGCCAGCAGCTTGTCGAGAACCGGGGTCTCCACTGAAGCTTTCTTT.

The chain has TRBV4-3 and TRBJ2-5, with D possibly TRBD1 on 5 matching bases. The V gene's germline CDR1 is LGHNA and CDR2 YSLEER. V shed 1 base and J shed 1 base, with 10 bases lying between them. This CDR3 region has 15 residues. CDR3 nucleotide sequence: TGCGCCAGCAGCCAAGGGCCGACAGTCCAAGAGACCCAGTACTTC. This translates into CASSQGPTVQETQYF.

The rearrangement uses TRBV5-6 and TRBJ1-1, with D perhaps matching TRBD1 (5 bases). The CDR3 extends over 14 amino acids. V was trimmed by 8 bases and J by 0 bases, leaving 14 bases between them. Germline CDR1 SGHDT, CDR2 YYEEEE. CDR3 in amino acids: CASGRGFMNTEAFF. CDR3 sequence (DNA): TGTGCCAGTGGAAGGGGATTCATGAACACTGAAGCTTTCTTT.

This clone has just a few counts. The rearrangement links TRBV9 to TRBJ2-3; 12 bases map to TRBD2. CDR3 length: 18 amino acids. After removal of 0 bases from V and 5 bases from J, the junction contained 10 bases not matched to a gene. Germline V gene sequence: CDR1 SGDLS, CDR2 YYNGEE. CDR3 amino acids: CASSVGLAGGPRQDTQYF. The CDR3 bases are TGTGCCAGCAGCGTAGGTCTAGCGGGGGGGCCAAGGCAAGATACGCAGTATTTT.

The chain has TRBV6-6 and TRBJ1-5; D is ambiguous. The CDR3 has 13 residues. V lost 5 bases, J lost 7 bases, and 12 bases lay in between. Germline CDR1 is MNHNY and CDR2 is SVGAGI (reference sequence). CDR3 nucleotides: TGTGCCAGCAGTAGCATCTCCAACCAGCCCCAGCATTTT. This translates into CASSSISNQPQHF.

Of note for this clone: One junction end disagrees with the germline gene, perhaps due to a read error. The CDR3 region is CASSPSSRNEQFF. The CDR3 DNA follows: TGTGCTAGCAGCCCGTCTTCCCGCAATGAGCAGTTCTTC. J is TRBJ2-1 and V is TRBV7-7; unclear D gene. Germline-derived CDR1 and CDR2 are SSHAT and FNYEAQ (reference sequence). The CDR3 runs to 13 residues.

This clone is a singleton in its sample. This CDR3 is CASSATGFGQPQHF. CDR3 DNA sequence: TGTGCCAGCAGCGCTACAGGGTTCGGTCAGCCCCAGCATTTT. The chain has TRBV5-8 and TRBJ1-5; perhaps TRBD1 as D (6 bases). V was cut by 4 bases and J by 6 bases, with 14 bases left in between. The CDR3 extends over 14 amino acids. The V gene's germline CDR1 is SGHTS and CDR2 YDEGEE.

The CDR3 spells CASSLGPARETQYF. The CDR3 nucleotides are TGTGCCAGCAGCTTAGGTCCAGCTCGAGAGACCCAGTACTTC. The chain recombines TRBV7-6 with TRBJ2-5; D call uncertain. V gave up 1 base and J gave up 4 bases, with 10 bases separating them. The CDR3 has 14 residues. CDR1 and CDR2 (germline): SGHVS, FNYEAQ.

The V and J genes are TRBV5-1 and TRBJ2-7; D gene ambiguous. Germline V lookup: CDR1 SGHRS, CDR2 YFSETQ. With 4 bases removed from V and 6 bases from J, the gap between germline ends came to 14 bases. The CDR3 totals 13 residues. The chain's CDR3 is CASSKGNNFEQYV. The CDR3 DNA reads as TGCGCCAGCAGCAAGGGCAACAACTTCGAGCAGTACGTC.

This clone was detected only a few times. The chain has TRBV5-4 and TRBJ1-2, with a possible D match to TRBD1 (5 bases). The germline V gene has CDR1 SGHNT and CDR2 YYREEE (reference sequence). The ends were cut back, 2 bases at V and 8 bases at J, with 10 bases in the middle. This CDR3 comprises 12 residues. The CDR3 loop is CASSFPEGGYTF. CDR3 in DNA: TGTGCCAGCAGCTTCCCAGAGGGGGGCTACACCTTC.

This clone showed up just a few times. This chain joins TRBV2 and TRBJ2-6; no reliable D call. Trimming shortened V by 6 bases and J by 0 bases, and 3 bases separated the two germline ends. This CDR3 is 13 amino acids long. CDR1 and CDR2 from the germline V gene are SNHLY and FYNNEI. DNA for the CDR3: TGTGCCAGCAGCAGCTCTGGGGCCAACGTCCTGACTTTC. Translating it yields CASSSSGANVLTF.

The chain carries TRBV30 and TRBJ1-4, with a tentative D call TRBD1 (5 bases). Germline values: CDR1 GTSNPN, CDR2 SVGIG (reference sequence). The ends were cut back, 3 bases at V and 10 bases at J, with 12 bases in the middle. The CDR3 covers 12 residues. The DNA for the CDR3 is TGTGCCTGGAGGGCCGGGACCCTAAAACTGTTTTTT. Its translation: CAWRAGTLKLFF.

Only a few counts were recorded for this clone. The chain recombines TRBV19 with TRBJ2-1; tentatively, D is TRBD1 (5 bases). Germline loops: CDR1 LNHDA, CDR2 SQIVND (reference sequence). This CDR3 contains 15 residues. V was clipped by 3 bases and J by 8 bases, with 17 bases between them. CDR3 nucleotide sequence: TGTGCCAGTAGTATTGGGGCCAGCCCAGGGTATGAGCAGTTCTTC. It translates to CASSIGASPGYEQFF.

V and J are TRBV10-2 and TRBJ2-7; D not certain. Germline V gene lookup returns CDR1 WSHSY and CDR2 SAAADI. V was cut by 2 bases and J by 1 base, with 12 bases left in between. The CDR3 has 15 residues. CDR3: CASSEEAANSYEQYF. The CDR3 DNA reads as TGCGCCAGCAGTGAGGAGGCAGCAAATTCCTACGAGCAGTACTTC.

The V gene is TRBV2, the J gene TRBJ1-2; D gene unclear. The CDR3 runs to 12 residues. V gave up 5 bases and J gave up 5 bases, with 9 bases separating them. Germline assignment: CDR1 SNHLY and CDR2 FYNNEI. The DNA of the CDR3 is TGTGCCAGCAGTCAGGACTCGTATGGCTACACCTTC. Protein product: CASSQDSYGYTF.

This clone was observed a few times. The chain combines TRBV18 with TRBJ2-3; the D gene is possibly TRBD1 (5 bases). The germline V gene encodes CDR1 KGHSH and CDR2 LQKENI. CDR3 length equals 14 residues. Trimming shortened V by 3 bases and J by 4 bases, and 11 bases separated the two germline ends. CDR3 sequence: CASSPNQGSDTQYF. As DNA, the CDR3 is TGTGCCAGCTCACCCAACCAGGGTTCAGATACGCAGTATTTT. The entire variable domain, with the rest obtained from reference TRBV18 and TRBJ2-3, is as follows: NAGVMQNPRHLVRRRGQEARLRCSPMKGHSHVYWYRQLPEEGLKFMVYLQKENIIDESGMPKERFSAEFPKEGPSILRIQQVVRGDSAAYFCASSPNQGSDTQYFGPGTRLTVL.

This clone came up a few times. The CDR3 coding sequence is TGTGCCAGCAGTTCTCCCGTAGTCACCCTAGGCTATGGCTACACCTTC. This codes for CASSSPVVTLGYGYTF. The chain recombines TRBV28 with TRBJ1-2, with D unclear. Trimming took 4 bases from V and 4 from J, leaving 19 bases between them. CDR1 and CDR2 from the germline V gene are MDHEN and SYDVKM. The CDR3 is made up of 16 amino acids.

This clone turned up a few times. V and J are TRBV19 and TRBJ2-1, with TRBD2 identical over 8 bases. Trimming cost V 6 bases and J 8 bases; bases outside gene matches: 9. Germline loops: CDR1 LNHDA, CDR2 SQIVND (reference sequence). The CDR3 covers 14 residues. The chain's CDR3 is CASRIGRGLDEQFF. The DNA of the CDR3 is TGTGCCAGTAGGATCGGGAGGGGTCTGGATGAGCAGTTCTTC. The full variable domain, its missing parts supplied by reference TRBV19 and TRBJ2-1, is DGGITQSPKYLFRKEGQNVTLSCEQNLNHDAMYWYRQDPGQGLRLIYYSQIVNDFQKGDIAEGYSVSREKKESFPLTVTSAQKNPTAFYLCASRIGRGLDEQFFGPGTRLTVL.

DNA for the CDR3: TGTGCCAGCCGATCTAACAGGGGCTCTGGGGCCAACGTCCTGACTTTC. Amino acid sequence: CASRSNRGSGANVLTF. The V and J genes are TRBV7-2 and TRBJ2-6; 7 nucleotides agree with TRBD1. The V gene end was trimmed by 8 bases and the J gene end by 0 bases; junction bases not matched to a gene: 7. The CDR3 spans 16 residues. Germline V gives CDR1 SGHTA, CDR2 FQGNSA.